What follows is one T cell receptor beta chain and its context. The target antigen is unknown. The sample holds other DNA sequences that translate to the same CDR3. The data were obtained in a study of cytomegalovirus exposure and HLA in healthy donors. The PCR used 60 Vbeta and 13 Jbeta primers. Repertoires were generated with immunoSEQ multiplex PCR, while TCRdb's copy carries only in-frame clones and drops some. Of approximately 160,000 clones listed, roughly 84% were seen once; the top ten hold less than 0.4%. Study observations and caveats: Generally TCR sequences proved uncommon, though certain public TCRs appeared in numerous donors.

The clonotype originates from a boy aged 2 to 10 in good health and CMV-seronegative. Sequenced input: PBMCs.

The CDR3 protein is CASSRDREETQYF. CDR3 DNA: TGTGCCAGTAGTAGGGACAGGGAAGAGACCCAGTACTTC. This chain uses TRBV19 with TRBJ2-5, with 9 bases that match TRBD1. The germline CDR1 and CDR2 sequences are LNHDA and SQIVND (reference sequence). V lost 4 bases and J lost 3; bases outside the gene matches: 0. The CDR3 runs to 13 residues.